A single sample gave rise to the 15 T cell receptor beta chains below, sequenced in a study of T cell responses to AZD1222 COVID-19 vaccine. Only in-frame clones appear in the TCRdb table, and some are missing; sequencing was by immunoSEQ multiplex PCR. This table has around 100,000 clones, 88% appearing once. Sequencing used peripheral blood, obtained 28 days after the second AZD1222 dose. The source is an adult who received the AZD1222 COVID-19 vaccine.

Written as DNA, the CDR3 is TGTGCCAGCAGTGCACTAGCGGGGGAAATAGATACGCAGTATTTT. This sequence encodes CASSALAGEIDTQYF. The chain has TRBV2 and TRBJ2-3; 11 positions match TRBD2. This CDR3 spans 15 amino acids. The ends lost 4 bases at V and 5 bases at J; junction bases unmatched: 5. Germline CDR1 reads SNHLY; CDR2 reads FYNNEI.

The genes are TRBV4-1 and TRBJ2-3, with a possible D match to TRBD2 (6 bases). Looked up from germline, CDR1 is MGHRA and CDR2 is YSYEKL. This CDR3 region has 17 residues. V shed 4 bases and J shed 4 bases, with 21 bases lying between them. CDR3 region: CASSLEENGGGADTQYF. CDR3 bases: TGCGCCAGCAGCCTCGAAGAGAACGGGGGAGGTGCAGATACGCAGTATTTT.

The V and J genes are TRBV18 and TRBJ1-1; 7 bases align to TRBD1. The CDR3 spans 14 residues. Losses at the gene ends were 0 bases for V and 5 bases for J; bases not matched to a gene: 3. The germline gives CDR1 KGHSH, CDR2 LQKENI. The CDR3 DNA reads as TGTGCCAGCTCACCACCGGCAGGGGGAACTGAAGCTTTCTTT. This sequence encodes CASSPPAGGTEAFF. Based on the CDR3 plus reference TRBV18 and TRBJ1-1, the full variable domain is NAGVMQNPRHLVRRRGQEARLRCSPMKGHSHVYWYRQLPEEGLKFMVYLQKENIIDESGMPKERFSAEFPKEGPSILRIQQVVRGDSAAYFCASSPPAGGTEAFFGQGTRLTVV.

This clone has a single count. The V and J genes are TRBV6-5 and TRBJ2-7; either TRBD1 or TRBD2 may supply D (5 bases each). The CDR3 is 13 amino acids. V lost 0 bases to trimming and J lost 2 bases, with 5 bases between them. CDR1 MNHEY and CDR2 SVGAGI come from the germline V gene. In DNA form, the CDR3 reads TGTGCCAGCAGTTACTCGGGACCCTACGAGCAGTACTTC. Amino acid sequence: CASSYSGPYEQYF.

The chain is built from TRBV7-2 and TRBJ2-3; 9 bases agree with TRBD2. CDR1 and CDR2 (germline): SGHTA, FQGNSA. V lost 1 base and J lost 5; bases outside the gene matches: 7. CDR3 length equals 16 residues. Written as DNA, the CDR3 is TGTGCCAGCAGCTTAGGCCCAGCGGGGGGAGGAGATACGCAGTATTTT. It codes for CASSLGPAGGGDTQYF.

CDR3 DNA: TGTGCCAGCAGTGAATCTCACTACACAGATACGCAGTATTTT. It yields the protein CASSESHYTDTQYF. This chain uses TRBV6-1 with TRBJ2-3; D is unresolved. The V gene lost 2 bases and the J gene lost 2 bases, with 8 bases spanning the gap. The germline V gene has CDR1 MNHNS and CDR2 SASEGT. The CDR3 contains 14 residues.

The rearrangement links TRBV28 to TRBJ2-5; TRBD1 matches 7 bases. The CDR3 contains 13 residues. Germline V lookup: CDR1 MDHEN, CDR2 SYDVKM. After removal of 7 bases from V and 5 bases from J, the junction contained 7 bases not matched to a gene. The CDR3 spells CASNRQGVETQYF. CDR3 sequence (DNA): TGTGCCAGCAATCGACAGGGTGTGGAGACCCAGTACTTC. Supplemented by reference TRBV28 and TRBJ2-5, the full variable domain reads DVKVTQSSRYLVKRTGEKVFLECVQDMDHENMFWYRQDPGLGLRLIYFSYDVKMKEKGDIPEGYSVSREKKERFSLILESASTNQTSMYLCASNRQGVETQYFGPGTRLLVL.

The V gene is TRBV19, the J gene TRBJ1-5, with 7 positions matching TRBD1. From germline, CDR1 is LNHDA and CDR2 SQIVND (reference sequence). The CDR3 loop spans 14 amino acids. The junction had 5 bases not matched to a gene; V was cut back by 7 bases and J by 2 bases. The CDR3 region is CASTTGQGNQPQHF. Written as DNA, the CDR3 is TGTGCCAGTACCACCGGACAGGGCAATCAGCCCCAGCATTTT.

The rearrangement links TRBV28 to TRBJ1-1; D may be TRBD1 (5 bases). The CDR3 covers 14 residues. The V and J ends lost 2 bases and 5 bases respectively, with 12 bases between them. In germline, CDR1 is MDHEN, CDR2 SYDVKM. In nucleotides, the CDR3 is TGTGCCAGCAGTTTAGGGGGATTAGGGACTGAAGCTTTCTTT. Translating gives CASSLGGLGTEAFF.

This sequence joins TRBV7-9 and TRBJ1-4; D possibly corresponds to TRBD1 (6 bases). The CDR3 has 14 residues. Between the trimmed V and J ends, which lost 4 bases and 0 bases, there was a span of 6 bases. Germline values: CDR1 SEHNR, CDR2 FQNEAQ (reference sequence). Here the CDR3 DNA reads TGTGCCAGCAGCTGGACAGCAACTAATGAAAAACTGTTTTTT. It encodes CASSWTATNEKLFF.

The chain recombines TRBV27 with TRBJ2-7, with D possibly TRBD2 on 5 matching bases. The CDR3 loop spans 13 amino acids. Germline assignment: CDR1 MNHEY and CDR2 SMNVEV (reference sequence). V was pared by 8 bases and J by 0 bases, with 11 bases between. The DNA of the CDR3 is TGTGCCAGCGGACTCAGGAGCTCCTACGAGCAGTACTTC. Translation gives CASGLRSSYEQYF.

V and J are TRBV6-5 and TRBJ1-2, with TRBD1 matching over 7 bases. This CDR3 has 14 residues. Unmatched junction bases numbered 11, after V lost 7 bases and J lost 6 bases. Germline loops: CDR1 MNHEY, CDR2 SVGAGI. CDR3 nucleotide sequence: TGTGCCAGCACCCGGACAGGCCTCCCCAATGGCTACACCTTC. Amino acid sequence: CASTRTGLPNGYTF.

The rearrangement links TRBV5-1 to TRBJ2-5, with 14 bases identical to TRBD2. The CDR3 is 16 residues long. Trimming cost V 4 bases and J 4 bases; bases outside gene matches: 6. Per germline, CDR1 SGHRS and CDR2 YFSETQ. CDR3 sequence reads: CASSPPGLAGVETQYF. CDR3 coding DNA: TGCGCCAGCAGCCCGCCGGGACTAGCGGGGGTAGAGACCCAGTACTTC.

This chain links TRBV7-8 with TRBJ1-2; D gene unclear. There are 13 residues in the CDR3. Deletions cut 0 bases from V and 6 bases from J, with 8 bases between. The germline V gene has CDR1 SGHVS and CDR2 FQNEAQ. CDR3 nucleotides: TGTGCCAGCAGCTTAGCCGACGGTAATGGCTACACCTTC. Protein: CASSLADGNGYTF.

The rearrangement uses TRBV11-2 and TRBJ2-5; D is unresolved. Germline V gives CDR1 SGHAT, CDR2 FQNNGV. The CDR3 is 14 amino acids. The germline V and J ends were trimmed by 0 bases and 5 bases, with 10 bases remaining between them. For the CDR3, the DNA is TGTGCCAGCAGCTTAGACCGGGCTCGGGAGACCCAGTACTTC. It translates to CASSLDRARETQYF.